The text below deals with one T cell receptor (beta chain). It has no known antigen specificity. The cohort comprised around 690 healthy bone marrow donors. At the time of sampling, every cohort member was nominally healthy, though immune exposures that went unrecorded were likely present. The donor was CMV seronegative and belonged to the group of 380 or so seronegative cohort members. A peripheral blood sample was provided by each donor, and peripheral blood mononuclear cells were used for TCR beta sequencing. Genomic DNA was extracted from the blood cell samples with the Qiagen DNeasy Blood Extraction Kit. The library was generated by the immunoSEQ multiplex PCR assay. The multiplex PCR relied on a mix of 60 forward primers for TCR Vbeta segments and 13 reverse primers for TCR Jbeta segments. The CDR3 region of rearranged TCR beta genes was amplified from genomic DNA by a multiplex PCR assay. The Illumina HiSeq System was used to sequence the amplified TCR beta libraries as 87-base-pair reads. Per the source publication's procedure: Across the roughly 600 repertoires, a later analysis counted approximately 83 million unique TCR beta chains, 9.5 million to 12 million of which were shared by at least two donors. To remove PCR and sequencing errors, raw reads were error-corrected and collapsed into unique sequences using a nearest-neighbor algorithm that merged closely related sequences. Alignment of CDR3 sequences to IMGT reference sequences was used to assign V, D and J gene segments. For a sequence to be retained, a match of at least six nucleotides was required to both a V gene segment and a J gene segment. Rearrangements were classified as productive when the CDR3 lacked stop codons and remained in frame with V and J, and all other rearrangements were classified as non-productive. CDR3 was defined by IMGT convention, running from the second conserved V-encoded cysteine to the conserved J-encoded phenylalanine. Sequences without an unambiguous match to a single V gene segment were excluded from the earlier analysis of 450 to 750 of the donors. In an earlier analysis of 500 to 750 of the donors, V segments were called functional above 56.7% productive rearrangements and were called segregating when the between-donor standard deviation exceeded 5%. A statistical classification framework was developed to diagnose cytomegalovirus status using the catalog of TCR beta chain sequences. A later analysis assigned V and J genes by comparing TCR nucleotide sequences with IMGT/GENE-DB human TR gene sequences. The TCRdist pipeline was used in a later analysis to assign CDR3 sequences and most-parsimonious VDJ recombination scenarios. In a later analysis, every TCR beta chain was defined by the combination of its CDR3 amino acid sequence and its V-gene family, and reads without a unique V-gene family were dropped. In a later analysis, fewer than 600 highly shared, low-generation-probability nucleotide sequences were removed to address suspected cross-contamination and a sequencing artifact. For each public chain, a later analysis derived a clonal expansion index from normalized ranks of inferred template counts within each repertoire. Generation probabilities in a later analysis came from a VDJ recombination model fitted to out-of-frame rearrangements, and those results were checked against IGoR. In a later analysis, TCR-TCR, TCR-HLA and TCR-CMV co-occurrence was scored with hypergeometric tests, and a repertoire-size bias correction was applied to TCR pairs. False discovery rates were estimated in a later analysis by permuting HLA or CMV assignments 20 times. In a later analysis, co-occurring TCRs were grouped using DBSCAN, and TCRdist sequence similarity was added for clustering within HLA-allele-positive subsets. Repertoires with fewer than 30,000 or more than 120,000 public chains were left out of co-occurrence clustering, as were about five repertoires with anomalous nucleotide sharing. TCRdb took this table from immuneACCESS and kept in-frame rearrangements with V and J called. Such tables lack part of the clones; where checked against another copy, unresolved V genes explain under half of the gap, and the rest is unexplained. V and J calls and clone size are given by that table; D and trimming were obtained from the DNA. The sample's records list about 46,000 clones. More than 0.9% of the sample is taken by the ten largest.

V and J are trimmed by 0 bases and 6 bases, and the gene matches miss 8 bases of the junction. CDR1 and CDR2 are drawn from the germline V gene: LGHNA, YSLEER. The CDR3 sequence holds 18 residues, the cysteine and phenylalanine included. Only CDR3 DNA is held: 54 bases, read in frame from base 1. This entry belongs to a study of cytomegalovirus exposure and HLA in healthy donors (TCRdb year 2017). For the study in its entirety: An earlier analysis of about 560 of the donors reported around 280 Gb of sequence data and about 120 million unique TCR beta sequences obtained from around 170 million T cells. The later analysis used no new phenotypic data to find candidate immune exposures, relying instead on TCR beta sequences and their occurrence across donors. The study aimed to test whether signatures of past pathogen exposure could be identified by cataloging public T cell receptors. Donor age, sex, ethnicity and CMV serostatus were compiled alongside the repertoire data. Both class I and class II loci were covered by HLA typing, at four-digit resolution. Among around 400 genotyped donors of the cohort, an average of roughly 230,000 unique TCR beta nucleotide sequences was sequenced per donor, of which about 18% were non-productive. Every repertoire in the discovery cohort had been generated on one and the same sequencing platform. A later analysis re-examined previously published TCR beta repertoires from over 500 donors and added high-resolution HLA genotyping to investigate patterns of TCR occurrence. A separate validation cohort of 100 to 150 different subjects was used in addition to the roughly 720-subject first cohort. An earlier analysis of some 500 of the donors applied high-throughput TCR beta sequencing to assess whether each TCR beta V gene segment acted as functional or pseudogenic. Genome-wide SNP genotypes for about three fifths of the roughly 700 donors were used in a later genetic analysis, which treated that subset as a discovery cohort. The number of donors typed differed by locus, with roughly 629-640 for A, B, C, DRB1 and DQB1, more than 500 for DQA1, about 610 for DPA1, and approximately 470 for DPB1. Because of strong linkage in the cohort, roughly five DR-DQ haplotypes were treated as single units for association and clustering. The genetic ancestry cluster associated with self-reported Caucasian donors included 65% to 90% of the roughly 400 genotyped donors. The study used immunosequencing to profile the T cell repertoires of approximately 630 subjects and linked those repertoires to cytomegalovirus serostatus. An early release covering roughly 600 HLA-typed donors comprised 250 to 350 gigabases of sequencing data and around 86 million unique TCR sequences. High-throughput TCR immunosequencing, statistical association of individual TCRs with disease status, and machine learning were combined to predict cytomegalovirus infection status. The full study reports these points: Compared with the 666-donor mean, donors in an Asian-associated ancestry cluster had fewer N-insertions in productive TCRs, according to a later genetic analysis. Broadly in line with IMGT annotations, most TCR beta V segments showed up in productive rearrangements about 90% or about 30% of the time in an earlier analysis of several hundred of the donors. Strong co-occurrence of HLA alleles, especially DR and DQ, made assigning TCR associations to individual alleles difficult. Several of the top co-occurrence clusters appeared to be linked to parvovirus B19, influenza, CMV and Epstein-Barr virus, according to a later analysis. A further reported finding was that TCR beta sequences accurately predicted the HLA-A and HLA-B alleles for most subjects in the first cohort. Only TCR beta chains were sequenced in this cohort, and the absence of alpha or paired-chain data limited detectable features. Correlated functional status among segregating V segments might reflect linkage disequilibrium, but an unknown experimental factor could not be ruled out. A group of highly shared sequence variants was considered likely to be a technical artifact of the sequencing pipeline. Because the 87-base-pair reads could not distinguish some IMGT-functional V segments, including TRBV6-2 and TRBV6-3, those segments were excluded. Across donors, most TCR sequences were observed very rarely, whereas some public TCRs were present in many individuals. In a later genetic analysis, a missense DCLRE1C variant was associated with V-gene and J-gene trimming of TCR beta chains, and the association was replicated in an independent cohort. Presence/absence analyses assumed roughly uniform sequencing depth across donors, an assumption that may not hold. CMV serostatus was the only immune exposure information available for the cohort. In the study, roughly 160 TCR beta chains were listed as associated with cytomegalovirus. The earlier analysis of a few hundred of the donors excluded some 15 rarely observed V segments, including chromosome 9 orphons, because counts were too low. Three of the identified cytomegalovirus-associated TCR beta chains were confirmed in vitro to be specific for cytomegalovirus antigens. The authors suggested that the approach could potentially be extended to other disease states and immunological phenotypes. The classifier was reported to diagnose cytomegalovirus status with high specificity and sensitivity in both the original cohort and the validation cohort. Most CMV-associated TCR beta chains appeared to be HLA-restricted in a later analysis, and the HLA associations seemed to be driven largely by CMV exposure. Because some donors lacked HLA typing at each locus, the association tests relied only on the typed subset. According to a later analysis, TCR association rates differed among HLA loci, with DRB1 alleles showing the most associated TCRs and HLA-C alleles showing the fewest. In a later analysis, HLA-associated TCR beta chains were found to be more clonally expanded and to have lower generation probabilities than equally common non-associated chains. A later analysis associated about 17,000 TCR beta sequences with specific HLA alleles at a false discovery rate of 0.05.

The specimen sequenced was PBMCs. This sequence originates from a middle-aged woman in good health and CMV-seronegative. Recombination connected TRBV4-3 to TRBJ2-7, and TRBD2 matches 16 of the central bases. CDR3 loop: CASSQEGPGTSGRVEQYF. The nucleotide sequence reads TGCGCCAGCAGCCAAGAGGGTCCGGGGACTAGCGGGAGGGTCGAGCAGTACTTC.